This T cell receptor (beta chain) was profiled in a study of shared clonotypes between healthy human individuals. CDR3 length equals 13 residues. Trimming cost V 4 bases and J 5 bases, with 12 bases left between them. Germline V gene lookup returns CDR1 MNHNY and CDR2 SVGAGI (reference sequence). The naive CD8 population came from CD45RO-negative cells selected for CCR7, without terminally differentiated effector memory CD45RA+ cells. Profiling relied on immunoSEQ multiplex PCR, and the TCRdb table lists in-frame clones only, not all of them. The sample gives about 2 million clones, around 96% of which show up once; 0.9% to 1.5% is in the top ten.

The chain carries TRBV6-6 and TRBJ2-7; D unclear. This sequence was found in a man younger than 35 in good health. The sample taken for sequencing was naive CD8+ T cells sorted from blood. The CDR3 DNA sequence: TGTGCCAGCAGTTGGGGATCCGGCCACGAGCAGTACTTC. Residues: CASSWGSGHEQYF.